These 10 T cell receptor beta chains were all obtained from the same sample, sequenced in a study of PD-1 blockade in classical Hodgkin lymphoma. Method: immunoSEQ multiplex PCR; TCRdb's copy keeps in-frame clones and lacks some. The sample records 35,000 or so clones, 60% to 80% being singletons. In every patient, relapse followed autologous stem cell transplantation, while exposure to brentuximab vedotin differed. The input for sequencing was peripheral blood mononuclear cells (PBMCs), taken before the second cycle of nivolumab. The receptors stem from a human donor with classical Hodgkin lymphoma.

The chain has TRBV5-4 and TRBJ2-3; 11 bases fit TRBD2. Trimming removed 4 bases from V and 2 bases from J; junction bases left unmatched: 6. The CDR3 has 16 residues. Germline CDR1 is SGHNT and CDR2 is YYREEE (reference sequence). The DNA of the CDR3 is TGTGCCAGCAGCGTATTAGCGGGAGGGCCCACAGATACGCAGTATTTT. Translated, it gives CASSVLAGGPTDTQYF.

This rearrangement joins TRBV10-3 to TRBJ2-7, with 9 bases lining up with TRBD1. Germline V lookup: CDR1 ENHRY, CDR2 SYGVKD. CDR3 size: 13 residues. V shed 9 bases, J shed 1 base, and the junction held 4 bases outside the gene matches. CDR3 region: CAIGTGISYEQYF. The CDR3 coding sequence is TGTGCCATAGGGACAGGGATTTCCTACGAGCAGTACTTC.

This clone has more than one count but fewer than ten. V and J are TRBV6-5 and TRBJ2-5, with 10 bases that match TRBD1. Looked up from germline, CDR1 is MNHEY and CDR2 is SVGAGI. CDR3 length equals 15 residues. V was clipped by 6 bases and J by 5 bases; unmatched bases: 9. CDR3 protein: CASRARDRGPETQYF. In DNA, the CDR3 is TGTGCCAGCAGGGCCAGGGACAGGGGTCCTGAGACCCAGTACTTC.

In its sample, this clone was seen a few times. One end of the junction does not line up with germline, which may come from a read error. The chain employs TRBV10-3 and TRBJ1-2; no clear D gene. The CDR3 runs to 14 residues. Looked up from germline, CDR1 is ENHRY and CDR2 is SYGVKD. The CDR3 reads CASSPDGGNYGYTF. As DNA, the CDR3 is TGTGCCAGCAGTCCAGACGGTGGCAACTATGGCTACACCTTC.

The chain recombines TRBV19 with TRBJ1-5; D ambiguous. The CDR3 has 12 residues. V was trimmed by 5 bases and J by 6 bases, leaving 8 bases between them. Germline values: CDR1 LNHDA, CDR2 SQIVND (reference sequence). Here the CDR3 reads CASSQSFQPQHF. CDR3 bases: TGTGCCAGTAGTCAAAGTTTTCAGCCCCAGCATTTT.

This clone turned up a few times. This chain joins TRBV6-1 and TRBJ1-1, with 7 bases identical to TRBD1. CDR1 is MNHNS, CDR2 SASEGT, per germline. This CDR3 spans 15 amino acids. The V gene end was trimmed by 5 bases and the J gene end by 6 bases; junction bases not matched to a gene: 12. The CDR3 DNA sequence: TGTGCCAGCAGTTTCCAACAGGGGCTCCAACCTGAAGCTTTCTTT. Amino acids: CASSFQQGLQPEAFF.

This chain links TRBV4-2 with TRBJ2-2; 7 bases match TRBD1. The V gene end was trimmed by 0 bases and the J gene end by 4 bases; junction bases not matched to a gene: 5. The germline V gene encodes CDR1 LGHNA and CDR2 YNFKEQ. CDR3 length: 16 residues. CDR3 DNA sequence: TGTGCCAGCAGCCAAGAGCTGGGACAGCCCACCGGGGAGCTGTTTTTT. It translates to CASSQELGQPTGELFF.

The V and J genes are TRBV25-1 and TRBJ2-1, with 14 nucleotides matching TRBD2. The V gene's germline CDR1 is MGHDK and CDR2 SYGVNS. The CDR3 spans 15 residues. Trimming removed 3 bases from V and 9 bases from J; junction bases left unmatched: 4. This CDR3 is CASSEGTSGSSEQFF. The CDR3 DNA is TGTGCCAGCAGTGAGGGGACTAGCGGGAGTAGTGAGCAGTTCTTC.

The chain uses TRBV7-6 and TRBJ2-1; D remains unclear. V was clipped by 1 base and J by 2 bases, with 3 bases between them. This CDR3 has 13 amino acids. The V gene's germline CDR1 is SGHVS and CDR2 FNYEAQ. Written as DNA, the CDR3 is TGTGCCAGCAGCTTAGGGGCCTACAATGAGCAGTTCTTC. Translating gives CASSLGAYNEQFF.

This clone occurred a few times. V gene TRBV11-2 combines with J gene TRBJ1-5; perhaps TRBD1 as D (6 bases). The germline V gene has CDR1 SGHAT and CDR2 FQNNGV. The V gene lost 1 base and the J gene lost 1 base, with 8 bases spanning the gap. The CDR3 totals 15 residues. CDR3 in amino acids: CASSLGGGSNQPQHF. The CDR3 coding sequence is TGTGCCAGCAGCTTAGGAGGGGGGAGCAATCAGCCCCAGCATTTT.